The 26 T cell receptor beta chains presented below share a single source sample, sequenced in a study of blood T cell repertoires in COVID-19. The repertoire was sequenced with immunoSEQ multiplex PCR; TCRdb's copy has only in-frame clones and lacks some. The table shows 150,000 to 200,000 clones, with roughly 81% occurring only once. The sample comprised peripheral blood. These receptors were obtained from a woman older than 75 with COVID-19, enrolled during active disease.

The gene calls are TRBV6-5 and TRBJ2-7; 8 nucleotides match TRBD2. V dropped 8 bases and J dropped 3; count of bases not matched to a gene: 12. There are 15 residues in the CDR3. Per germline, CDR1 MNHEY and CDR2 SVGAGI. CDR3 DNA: TGTGCCAGCGGCCCGGGGAGCGGGAGACGCTACGAGCAGTACTTC. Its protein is CASGPGSGRRYEQYF.

CDR3 sequence: CASSLVSGGNQPQHF. The CDR3 nucleotides read TGTGCCAGCAGCTTAGTTTCAGGGGGCAATCAGCCCCAGCATTTT. The chain has TRBV7-9 and TRBJ1-5; perhaps TRBD1 as D (6 bases). With 1 base removed from V and 2 bases from J, the gap between germline ends came to 9 bases. Per the germline V gene, CDR1 is SEHNR and CDR2 is FQNEAQ (reference sequence). The CDR3 contains 15 residues.

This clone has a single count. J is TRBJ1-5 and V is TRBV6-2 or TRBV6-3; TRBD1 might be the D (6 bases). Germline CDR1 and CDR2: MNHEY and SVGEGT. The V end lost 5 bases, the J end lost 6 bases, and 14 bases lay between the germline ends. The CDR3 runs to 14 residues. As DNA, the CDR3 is TGTGCCAGCAGTACTCGGGAGGGGGTTCAGCCCCAGCATTTT. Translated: CASSTREGVQPQHF.

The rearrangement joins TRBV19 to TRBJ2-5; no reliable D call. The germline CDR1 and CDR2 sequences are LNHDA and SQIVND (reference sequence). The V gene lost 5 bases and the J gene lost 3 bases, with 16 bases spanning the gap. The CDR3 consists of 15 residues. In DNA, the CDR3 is TGTGCCAGTAGTCCCACCCCGACTCATGAAGAGACCCAGTACTTC. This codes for CASSPTPTHEETQYF. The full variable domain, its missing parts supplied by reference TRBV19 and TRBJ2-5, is DGGITQSPKYLFRKEGQNVTLSCEQNLNHDAMYWYRQDPGQGLRLIYYSQIVNDFQKGDIAEGYSVSREKKESFPLTVTSAQKNPTAFYLCASSPTPTHEETQYFGPGTRLLVL.

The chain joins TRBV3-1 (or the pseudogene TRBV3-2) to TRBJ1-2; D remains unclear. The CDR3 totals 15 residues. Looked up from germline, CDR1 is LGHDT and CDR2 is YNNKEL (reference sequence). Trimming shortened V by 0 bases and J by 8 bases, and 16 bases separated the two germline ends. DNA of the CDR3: TGTGCCAGCAGCCAAGATTCTACCGGGATGTGGGGCTACACCTTC. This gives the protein CASSQDSTGMWGYTF.

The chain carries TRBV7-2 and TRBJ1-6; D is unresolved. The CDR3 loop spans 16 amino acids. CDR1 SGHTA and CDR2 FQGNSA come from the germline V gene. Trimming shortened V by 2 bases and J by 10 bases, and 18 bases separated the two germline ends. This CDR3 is CASSLNSLPIGSPLHF. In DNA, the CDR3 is TGTGCCAGCAGCTTAAATAGCCTCCCCATCGGGTCACCCCTCCACTTT.

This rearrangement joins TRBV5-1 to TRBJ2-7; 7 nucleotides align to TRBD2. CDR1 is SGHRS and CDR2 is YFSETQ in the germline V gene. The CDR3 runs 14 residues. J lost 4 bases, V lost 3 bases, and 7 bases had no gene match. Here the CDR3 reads CASSSQAGSYEQYF. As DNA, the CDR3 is TGCGCCAGCAGCTCCCAAGCGGGAAGTTACGAGCAGTACTTC.

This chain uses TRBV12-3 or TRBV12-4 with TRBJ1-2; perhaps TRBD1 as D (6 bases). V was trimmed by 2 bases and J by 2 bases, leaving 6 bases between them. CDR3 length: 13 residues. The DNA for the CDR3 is TGTGCCAGCAGTTTACAGGGGAACTATGGCTACACCTTC. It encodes CASSLQGNYGYTF.

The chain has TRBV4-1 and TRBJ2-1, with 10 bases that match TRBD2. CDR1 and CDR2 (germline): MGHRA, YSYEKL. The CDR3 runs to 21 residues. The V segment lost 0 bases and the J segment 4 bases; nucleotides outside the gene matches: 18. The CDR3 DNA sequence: TGCGCCAGCAGCCAAGAGATAGCGGGACTAGCGAATTTCGCCCTGTACAATGAGCAGTTCTTC. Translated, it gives CASSQEIAGLANFALYNEQFF.

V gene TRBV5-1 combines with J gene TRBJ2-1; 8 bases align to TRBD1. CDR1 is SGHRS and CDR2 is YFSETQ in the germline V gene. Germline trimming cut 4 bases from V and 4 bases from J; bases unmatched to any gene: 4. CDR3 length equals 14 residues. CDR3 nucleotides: TGCGCCAGCAGCAGGACAGGGACATACAATGAGCAGTTCTTC. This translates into CASSRTGTYNEQFF.

This chain's CDR3 is CASSLFSGTYEQYF. The CDR3, as DNA: TGTGCCAGCAGTTTATTTAGCGGGACCTACGAGCAGTACTTC. V gene TRBV27 combines with J gene TRBJ2-7; 8 nucleotides align to TRBD2. With 1 base clipped from V and 2 bases from J, the junction kept 1 base outside the gene matches. This CDR3 has 14 residues. Per germline, CDR1 MNHEY and CDR2 SMNVEV (reference sequence).

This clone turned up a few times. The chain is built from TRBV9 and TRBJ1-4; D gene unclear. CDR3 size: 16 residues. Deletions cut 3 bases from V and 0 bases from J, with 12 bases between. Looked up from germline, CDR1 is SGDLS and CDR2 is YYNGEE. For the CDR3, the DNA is TGTGCCAGCAGCGGGAGTAGAGGAGCAACTAATGAAAAACTGTTTTTT. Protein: CASSGSRGATNEKLFF. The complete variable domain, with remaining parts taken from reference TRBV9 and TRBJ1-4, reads DSGVTQTPKHLITATGQRVTLRCSPRSGDLSVYWYQQSLDQGLQFLIQYYNGEERAKGNILERFSAQQFPDLHSELNLSSLELGDSALYFCASSGSRGATNEKLFFGSGTQLSVL.

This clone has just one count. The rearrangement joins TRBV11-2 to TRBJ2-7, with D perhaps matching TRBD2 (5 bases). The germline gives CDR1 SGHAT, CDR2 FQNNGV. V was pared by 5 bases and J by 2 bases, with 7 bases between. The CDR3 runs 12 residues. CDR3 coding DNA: TGTGCCAGCAGCACCGGGACCTACGAGCAGTACTTC. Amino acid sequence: CASSTGTYEQYF.

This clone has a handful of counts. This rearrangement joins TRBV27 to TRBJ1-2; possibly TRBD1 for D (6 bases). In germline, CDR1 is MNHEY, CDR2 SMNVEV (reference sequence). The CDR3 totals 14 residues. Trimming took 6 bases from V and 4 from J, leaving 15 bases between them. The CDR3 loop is CASRQAGTFYGYTF. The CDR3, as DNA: TGTGCCAGCAGACAAGCCGGGACATTCTATGGCTACACCTTC.

This chain's CDR3 is CAWIGQGGYGYTF. DNA of the CDR3: TGTGCCTGGATCGGACAGGGGGGATATGGCTACACCTTC. V usage is TRBV30 and J usage is TRBJ1-2; the match to TRBD1 covers 10 bases. Per germline, CDR1 GTSNPN and CDR2 SVGIG (reference sequence). This CDR3 is 13 amino acids long. Trimming removed 4 bases from V and 5 bases from J; junction bases left unmatched: 4.

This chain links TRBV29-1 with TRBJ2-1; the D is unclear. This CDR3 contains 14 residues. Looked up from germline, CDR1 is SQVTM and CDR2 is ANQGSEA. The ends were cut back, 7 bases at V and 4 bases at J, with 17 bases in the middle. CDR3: CSAQIFDSYNEQFF. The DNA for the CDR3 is TGCAGCGCCCAGATCTTCGACTCGTACAATGAGCAGTTCTTC.

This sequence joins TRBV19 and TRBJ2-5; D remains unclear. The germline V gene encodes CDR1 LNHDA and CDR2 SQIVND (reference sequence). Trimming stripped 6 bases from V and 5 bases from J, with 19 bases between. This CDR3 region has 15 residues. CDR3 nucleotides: TGTGCCAGTAGCGACACCGGTGGGCCCCGCGAGACCCAGTACTTC. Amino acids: CASSDTGGPRETQYF.

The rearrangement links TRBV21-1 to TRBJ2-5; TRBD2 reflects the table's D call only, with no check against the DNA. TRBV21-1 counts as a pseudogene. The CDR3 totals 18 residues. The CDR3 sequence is CASSKKEAKYRGQETQYF. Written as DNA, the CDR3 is TGTGCCAGCAGCAAAAAAGAGGCTAAATACCGGGGCCAAGAGACCCAGTACTTC.

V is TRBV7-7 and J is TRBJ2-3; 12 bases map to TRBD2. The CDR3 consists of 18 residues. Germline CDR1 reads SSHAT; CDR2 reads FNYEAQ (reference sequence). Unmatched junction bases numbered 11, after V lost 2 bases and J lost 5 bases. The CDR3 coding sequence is TGTGCCAGCAGCTTAACTAGCGGGGGGCGCGGAGGTGGAGATACGCAGTATTTT. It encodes CASSLTSGGRGGGDTQYF.

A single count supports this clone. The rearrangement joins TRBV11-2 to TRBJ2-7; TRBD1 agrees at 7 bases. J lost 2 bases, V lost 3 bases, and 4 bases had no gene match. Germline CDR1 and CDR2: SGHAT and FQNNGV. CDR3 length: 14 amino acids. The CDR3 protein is CASSLATGPYEQYF. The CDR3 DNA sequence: TGTGCCAGCAGCTTGGCGACAGGGCCCTACGAGCAGTACTTC.

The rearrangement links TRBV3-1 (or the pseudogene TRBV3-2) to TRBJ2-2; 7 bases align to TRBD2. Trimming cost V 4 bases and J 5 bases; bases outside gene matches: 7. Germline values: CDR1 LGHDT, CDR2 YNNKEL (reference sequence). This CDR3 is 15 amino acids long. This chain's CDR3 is CASSPPGGGTGELFF. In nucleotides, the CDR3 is TGTGCCAGCAGCCCCCCGGGGGGAGGAACCGGGGAGCTGTTTTTT.

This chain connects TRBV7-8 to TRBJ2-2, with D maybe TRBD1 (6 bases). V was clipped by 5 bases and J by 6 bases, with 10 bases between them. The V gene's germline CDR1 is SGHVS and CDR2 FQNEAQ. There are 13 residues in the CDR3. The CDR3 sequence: CASSKQGSGELFF. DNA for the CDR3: TGTGCCAGCAGCAAACAGGGTTCCGGGGAGCTGTTTTTT.

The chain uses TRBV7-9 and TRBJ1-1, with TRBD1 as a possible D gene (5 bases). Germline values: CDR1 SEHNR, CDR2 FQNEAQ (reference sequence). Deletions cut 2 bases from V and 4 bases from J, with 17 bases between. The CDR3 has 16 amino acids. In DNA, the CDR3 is TGTGCCAGCAGCTTACGAGGTTGGAGTCAGGGCACTGAAGCTTTCTTT. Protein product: CASSLRGWSQGTEAFF.

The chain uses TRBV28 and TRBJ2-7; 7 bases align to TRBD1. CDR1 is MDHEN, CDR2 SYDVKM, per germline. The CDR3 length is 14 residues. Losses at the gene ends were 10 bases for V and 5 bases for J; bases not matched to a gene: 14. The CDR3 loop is CATEVLQGSHEQYF. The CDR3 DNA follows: TGTGCCACCGAGGTACTACAGGGGTCTCACGAGCAGTACTTC.

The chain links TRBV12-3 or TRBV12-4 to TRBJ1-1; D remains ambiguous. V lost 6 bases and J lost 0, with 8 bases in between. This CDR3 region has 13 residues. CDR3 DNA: TGTGCCAGCAGCAGAAAACTGAACACTGAAGCTTTCTTT. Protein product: CASSRKLNTEAFF.

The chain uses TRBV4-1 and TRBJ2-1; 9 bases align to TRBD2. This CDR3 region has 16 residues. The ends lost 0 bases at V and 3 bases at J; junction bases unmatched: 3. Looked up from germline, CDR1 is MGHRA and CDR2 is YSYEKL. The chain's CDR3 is CASSQDSGGHYNEQFF. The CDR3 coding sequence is TGCGCCAGCAGCCAAGATAGCGGGGGCCACTACAATGAGCAGTTCTTC.